This T cell receptor beta chain is drawn from a study of blood T cell repertoires in COVID-19. Study background: The United States, Italy and Spain were the sources of the acute and convalescent COVID-19 samples. In each case, the material was cDNA or gDNA derived from T cells, B-cell-depleted T cells, or PBMCs.

The CDR3 runs to 16 residues. V dropped 2 bases and J dropped 3 bases, with 17 bases sitting between them. Per germline, CDR1 KGHSH and CDR2 LQKENI. Methods used by the authors: Estimation of nucleated cell counts relied on the amplification of reference gene primers. Using immunoSEQ multiplex PCR, the repertoire was profiled, and TCRdb retains in-frame clones only, with some absent. The DNA gave D and trimming, while V, J and clone size come from that table. The sample includes approximately 170,000 clones, approximately 87% seen only once; the top ten take roughly 3.7%. Input material: peripheral blood. The chain recombines TRBV18 with TRBJ2-7; D not certain. The clonotype originates from a man aged 18 to 30 with active or convalescent COVID-19. DNA of the CDR3: TGTGCCAGCTCACCAAACTCAGCTCTGACAAGCTACGAGCAGTACTTC. This sequence encodes CASSPNSALTSYEQYF.